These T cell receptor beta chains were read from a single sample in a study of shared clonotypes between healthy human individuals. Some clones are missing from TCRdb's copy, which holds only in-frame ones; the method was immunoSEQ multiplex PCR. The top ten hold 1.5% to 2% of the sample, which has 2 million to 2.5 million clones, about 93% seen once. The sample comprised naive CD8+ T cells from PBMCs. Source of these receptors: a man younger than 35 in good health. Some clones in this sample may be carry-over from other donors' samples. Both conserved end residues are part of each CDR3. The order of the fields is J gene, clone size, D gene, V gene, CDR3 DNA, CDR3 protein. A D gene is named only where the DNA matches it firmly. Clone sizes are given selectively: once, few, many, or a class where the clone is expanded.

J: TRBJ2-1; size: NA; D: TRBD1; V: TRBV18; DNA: TGTGCCAGCTCACCTAGGGACAGGGTCTACAATGAGCAGTTCTTC; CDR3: CASSPRDRVYNEQFF
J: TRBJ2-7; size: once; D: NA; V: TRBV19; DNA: TGTGCCAGTAGCAGTACCGAGTACGAGCAGTACTTC; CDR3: CASSSTEYEQYF
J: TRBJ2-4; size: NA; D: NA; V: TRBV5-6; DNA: TGTGCCAGCAGCTTGAGCTCAATGAACATTCAGTACTTC; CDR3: CASSLSSMNIQYF
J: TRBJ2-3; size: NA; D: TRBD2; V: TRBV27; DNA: TGTGCCAGCAGTTTAGCCGGGACTAGCTTTAGTACGCAGTATTTT; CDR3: CASSLAGTSFSTQYF
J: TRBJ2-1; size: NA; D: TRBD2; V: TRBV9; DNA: TGTGCCAGCAGCCCGACAGCTAGCGGGAGTAATGAGCAGTTCTTC; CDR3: CASSPTASGSNEQFF
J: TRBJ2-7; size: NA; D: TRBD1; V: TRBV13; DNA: TGTGCCAGCAGCTCCCCTGGGACAGGGGTCTACGAGCAGTACTTC; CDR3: CASSSPGTGVYEQYF
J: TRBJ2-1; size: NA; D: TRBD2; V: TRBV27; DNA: TGTGCCAGCAGTCTCCGGGGACTAGCGGGATACAATGAGCAGTTCTTC; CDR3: CASSLRGLAGYNEQFF
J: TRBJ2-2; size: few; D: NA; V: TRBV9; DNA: TGTGCCAGCACATTGGGAAACACCGGGGAGCTGTTTTTT; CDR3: CASTLGNTGELFF
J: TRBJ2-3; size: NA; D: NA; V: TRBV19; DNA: TGTGCCAGTAGATGGACAATCAGCACAGATACGCAGTATTTT; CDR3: CASRWTISTDTQYF
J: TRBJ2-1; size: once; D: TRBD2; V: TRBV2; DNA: TGTGCCAGCCCGCCTAGCGGGATTGAAGGGCAGTTCTTC; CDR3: CASPPSGIEGQFF
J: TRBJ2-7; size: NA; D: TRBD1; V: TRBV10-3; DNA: TGTGCCATCAGCGAAGGACAGGGCTCCTACGAGCAGTACTTC; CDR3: CAISEGQGSYEQYF
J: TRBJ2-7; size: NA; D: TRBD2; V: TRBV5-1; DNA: TGCGCCAGCAGCTTGGTGTCCGGGACTATTTACGAGCAGTACTTC; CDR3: CASSLVSGTIYEQYF
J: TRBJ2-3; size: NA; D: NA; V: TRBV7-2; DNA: TGTGCCAGCAGCCCCTGGGACTCAGGGGGGAACACAGATACGCAGTATTTT; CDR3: CASSPWDSGGNTDTQYF
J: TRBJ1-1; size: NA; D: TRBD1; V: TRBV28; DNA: TGTGCCAGTCGGGACAGAAAAACTGAAGCTTTCTTT; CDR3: CASRDRKTEAFF
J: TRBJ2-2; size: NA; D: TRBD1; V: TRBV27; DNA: TGTGCCAGCAGACAGGGGGCGATCACCGGGGAGCTGTTTTTT; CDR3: CASRQGAITGELFF
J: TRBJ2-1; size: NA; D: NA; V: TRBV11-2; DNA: TGTGCCAGCAGCTTAATGAGCGCCAGGGGTCCTGATGAGCAGTTCTTC; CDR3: CASSLMSARGPDEQFF
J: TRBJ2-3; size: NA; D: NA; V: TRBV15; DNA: TGTGCCACCAGCAGGGGTCCCGATACGCAGTATTTT; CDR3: CATSRGPDTQYF
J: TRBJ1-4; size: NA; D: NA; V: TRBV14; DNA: TGTGCCAGCAGCCAAGAACCACCTAACCATACTAATGAAAAACTGTTTTTT; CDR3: CASSQEPPNHTNEKLFF
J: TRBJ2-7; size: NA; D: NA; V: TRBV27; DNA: TGTGCCAGCAGTTCAATCGCCGGGTCCTACGAGCAGTACTTC; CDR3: CASSSIAGSYEQYF
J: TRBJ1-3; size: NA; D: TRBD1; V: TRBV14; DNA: TGTGCCAGCAGCCAAGGAAGGGGGCCTGGAAACACCATATATTTT; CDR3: CASSQGRGPGNTIYF
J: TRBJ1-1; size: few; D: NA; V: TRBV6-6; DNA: TGTGCCAGCAGTATCGGGACGACTGAAGCTTTCTTT; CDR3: CASSIGTTEAFF
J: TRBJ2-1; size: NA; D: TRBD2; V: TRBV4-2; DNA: TGTGCCAGCAGCCAGGGACAATTACTAGCGGCTCCACTGTCCTACAATGAGCAGTTCTTC; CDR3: CASSQGQLLAAPLSYNEQFF
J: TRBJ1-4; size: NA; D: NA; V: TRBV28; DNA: TGTGCCAGCCGGGGGGCAAATGAAAAACTGTTTTTT; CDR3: CASRGANEKLFF
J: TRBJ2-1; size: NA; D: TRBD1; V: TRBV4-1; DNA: TGCGCCAGCAGCCAACACGACAGGGGCCGCTACAATGAGCAGTTCTTC; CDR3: CASSQHDRGRYNEQFF
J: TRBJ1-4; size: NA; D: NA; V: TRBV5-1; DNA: TGCGCCAGCAGCTGGGCCCCAGAGGCCCCGAATGAAAAACTGTTTTTT; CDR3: CASSWAPEAPNEKLFF
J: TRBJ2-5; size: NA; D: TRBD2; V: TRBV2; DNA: TGTGCCAGTGCGGCGTGGGGGCCTAGCGGGAGCCAAGAGACCCAGTACTTC; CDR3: CASAAWGPSGSQETQYF
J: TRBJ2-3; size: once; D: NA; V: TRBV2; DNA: TGTGCCAGCAGTGGGCGGGATGCAGATACGCAGTATTTT; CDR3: CASSGRDADTQYF
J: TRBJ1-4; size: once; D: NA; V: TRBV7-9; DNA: TGTGCCAGCAGCTTAGAAGGACCAACTAATGAAAAACTGTTTTTT; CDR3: CASSLEGPTNEKLFF
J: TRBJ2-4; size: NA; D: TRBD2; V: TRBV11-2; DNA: TGTGCCAGCAGCTCTCAGGGAAGCGGGGACATTCAGTACTTC; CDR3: CASSSQGSGDIQYF
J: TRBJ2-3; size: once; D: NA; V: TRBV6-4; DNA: TGTGCCAGCAGTGCTTCCGAAACAGATACGCAGTATTTT; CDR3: CASSASETDTQYF
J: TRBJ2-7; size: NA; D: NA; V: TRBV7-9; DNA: TGTGCCAGCAGCTTAGATCGGGACCGAGGCTACGAGCAGTACTTC; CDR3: CASSLDRDRGYEQYF
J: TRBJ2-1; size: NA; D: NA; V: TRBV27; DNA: TGTGCCAGCAACAGCGGCTACAATGAGCAGTTCTTC; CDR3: CASNSGYNEQFF
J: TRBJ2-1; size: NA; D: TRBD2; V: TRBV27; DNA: TGTGCCAGCAGTCCATATAGCGGGAGTGCCTACAATGAGCAGTTCTTC; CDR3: CASSPYSGSAYNEQFF
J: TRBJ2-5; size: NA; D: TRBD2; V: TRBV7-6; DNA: TGTGCCAGCAGCTTAGGCGAGGGTACGGTAGCGGGAGGAGGAGAGACCCAGTACTTC; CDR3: CASSLGEGTVAGGGETQYF
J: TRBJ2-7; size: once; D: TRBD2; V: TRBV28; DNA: TGTGCCAGCAGTCCTCTAGCGGGAGGAATATACGAGCAGTACTTC; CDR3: CASSPLAGGIYEQYF
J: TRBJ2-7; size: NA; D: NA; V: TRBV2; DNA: TGTGCCAGCAGTGTCTATGTAGGAGGGGTGTCACCCTACGAGCAGTACTTC; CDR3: CASSVYVGGVSPYEQYF
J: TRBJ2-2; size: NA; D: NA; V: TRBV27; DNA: TGTGCCAGCAGTTTTGTTTACACCGGGGAGCTGTTTTTT; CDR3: CASSFVYTGELFF
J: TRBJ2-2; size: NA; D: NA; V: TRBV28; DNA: TGTGCCAGCAGGCCAACTAGGACCCGGGAGCTGTTTTTT; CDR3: CASRPTRTRELFF
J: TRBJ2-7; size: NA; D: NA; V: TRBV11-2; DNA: TGTGCCAGCAGCTTCGGTCCGAGCTCCTACGAGCAGTACTTC; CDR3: CASSFGPSSYEQYF
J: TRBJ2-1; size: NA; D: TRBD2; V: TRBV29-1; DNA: TGCAGCGTTGAGGGACTAGCGGAGTATCGGGTTTACAATGAGCAGTTCTTC; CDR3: CSVEGLAEYRVYNEQFF
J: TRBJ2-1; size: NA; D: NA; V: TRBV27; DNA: TGTGCCAGCGCCCCTGGGGGGAATGAGCAGTTCTTC; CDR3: CASAPGGNEQFF
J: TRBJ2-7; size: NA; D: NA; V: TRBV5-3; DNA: TGTGCCAGAAGCTTGAGGAAGGGATACGAGCAGTACTTC; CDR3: CARSLRKGYEQYF
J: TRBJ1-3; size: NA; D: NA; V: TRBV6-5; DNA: TGTGCCAGCAGTTGGGTCCAGATCCTCTCTGGAAACACCATATATTTT; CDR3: CASSWVQILSGNTIYF
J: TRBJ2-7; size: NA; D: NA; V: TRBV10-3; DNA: TGTGCCACTCTCCAGGGTGTGATATACTTC; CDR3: CATLQGVIYF
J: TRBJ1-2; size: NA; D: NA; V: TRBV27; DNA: TGTGCCAGCAGTTTATCGGCCGGCTCCATCTATGGCTACACCTTC; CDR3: CASSLSAGSIYGYTF
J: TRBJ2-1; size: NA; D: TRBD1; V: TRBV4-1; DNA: TGCGCCAGCAGCCAAGCCCCCGACAGGGTCTACAATGAGCAGTTCTTC; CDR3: CASSQAPDRVYNEQFF
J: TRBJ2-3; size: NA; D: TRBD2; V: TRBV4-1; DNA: TGCGCCAGCAGCCAAGTAGCTAGCGGGAGGGCCCGGGATACGCAGTATTTT; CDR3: CASSQVASGRARDTQYF
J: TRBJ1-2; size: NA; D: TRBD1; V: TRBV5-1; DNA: TGCGCCAGCAGCTCGGACAGGGGTTTGTTTGGCTACACCTTC; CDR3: CASSSDRGLFGYTF
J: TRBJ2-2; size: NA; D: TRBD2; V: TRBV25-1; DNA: TGTGCCAGCAGTCGGGAGGTGGGCACCGGGGAGCTGTTTTTT; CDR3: CASSREVGTGELFF